Below are 9 T cell receptor beta chains sequenced from a single sample in a study of blood T cell repertoires in COVID-19. Clones were sequenced by immunoSEQ multiplex PCR, and TCRdb holds only the in-frame ones, with some missing. The data hold about 100,000 clones, with roughly 92% observed a single time. Source material: peripheral blood. The receptors shown here come from a woman aged 45-59 years with COVID-19, enrolled during active disease.

This chain connects TRBV30 to TRBJ2-2; D gene uncertain. The CDR3 sequence is 13 residues long. Germline V lookup: CDR1 GTSNPN, CDR2 SVGIG (reference sequence). Trimming removed 2 bases at V and 1 base at J, with 5 bases between. CDR3 in DNA: TGTGCCTGGAGTTCAGGGAACACCGGGGAGCTGTTTTTT. Translating gives CAWSSGNTGELFF.

This chain joins TRBV7-2 and TRBJ2-5, with a possible D match to TRBD2 (7 bases). The CDR3 sequence is 15 residues long. Looked up from germline, CDR1 is SGHTA and CDR2 is FQGNSA. Trimming cost V 2 bases and J 4 bases, with 14 bases left between them. The CDR3 spells CASSLKRGGRETQYF. The CDR3 coding sequence is TGTGCCAGCAGCTTAAAGAGGGGGGGCCGAGAGACCCAGTACTTC.

The chain uses TRBV6-5 and TRBJ1-1; the match to TRBD1 covers 7 bases. Germline V gene data show CDR1 as MNHEY and CDR2 as SVGAGI. The CDR3 contains 13 residues. V lost 5 bases to trimming and J lost 4 bases; unmatched junction nucleotides: 4. CDR3 nucleotides: TGTGCCAGCAGTCAGACAGGGAGCACTGAAGCTTTCTTT. Protein sequence: CASSQTGSTEAFF.

The rearrangement links TRBV9 to TRBJ1-1, with 9 bases lining up with TRBD1. The CDR3 length is 14 residues. V lost 2 bases, J lost 6 bases, and 5 bases stayed unmatched. In germline, CDR1 is SGDLS, CDR2 YYNGEE. CDR3 amino acids: CASSVDRGMAEAFF. The CDR3, as DNA: TGTGCCAGCAGCGTCGACAGGGGGATGGCTGAAGCTTTCTTT.

In this sample, this clone turned up once. CDR3 amino acids: CASSLTSGGAGLKTQYF. Here the CDR3 DNA reads TGTGCCAGCAGCCTAACTAGCGGGGGGGCCGGTTTAAAGACCCAGTACTTC. The rearrangement joins TRBV7-7 to TRBJ2-5; TRBD2 matches 13 bases. Per the germline V gene, CDR1 is SSHAT and CDR2 is FNYEAQ (reference sequence). The CDR3 consists of 17 residues. After removal of 5 bases from V and 6 bases from J, the junction contained 12 bases not matched to a gene.

The chain links TRBV19 to TRBJ1-4; TRBD1 agrees at 9 bases. Germline trimming cut 3 bases from V and 2 bases from J; bases unmatched to any gene: 1. Germline V lookup: CDR1 LNHDA, CDR2 SQIVND (reference sequence). This CDR3 is built from 15 residues. This chain's CDR3 is CASSIGQGTNEKLFF. The CDR3 DNA reads TGTGCCAGTAGTATTGGACAGGGGACTAATGAAAAACTGTTTTTT.

V usage is TRBV15 and J usage is TRBJ1-5; the D gene is possibly TRBD1 (6 bases). Germline V lookup: CDR1 LNHNV, CDR2 YYDKDF (reference sequence). The CDR3 contains 16 residues. Between the trimmed V and J ends, which lost 0 bases and 4 bases, there was a span of 13 bases. For the CDR3, the DNA is TGTGCCACCAGCAGAGATAAGGGCAGGGGTAATCAGCCCCAGCATTTT. Protein product: CATSRDKGRGNQPQHF.

The rearrangement joins TRBV5-4 to TRBJ2-1, with a possible D match to TRBD1 (6 bases). This CDR3 is 12 amino acids long. Germline-derived CDR1 and CDR2 are SGHNT and YYREEE (reference sequence). Trimming took off 7 bases at V and 4 bases at J, with 9 bases between the two ends. The CDR3 coding sequence is TGTGCCAGCGGGGGACAATACAATGAGCAGTTCTTC. This gives the protein CASGGQYNEQFF.

CDR3 nucleotide sequence: TGTGCCAGCAGCAGAGGGTCCCCGGGACAGGGGGTAGGTAGCAATCAGCCCCAGCATTTT. It specifies CASSRGSPGQGVGSNQPQHF. The gene calls are TRBV21-1 and TRBJ1-5; whether TRBD1, the table's D call, matches the DNA was not checked. TRBV21-1 is assigned pseudogene status. CDR3 length: 20 amino acids.